The entry below gives a single TCR beta chain sequence along with its context. The record originates from a study of shared clonotypes between healthy human individuals. Study summary: Each donor's CD4 naive and CD4 memory cells filled three plates apiece, CD8 naive two, and CD8 memory one.

Assay execution proceeded at the deep level. TCRdb's table, derived via immunoSEQ multiplex PCR, lists solely in-frame clones and lacks some. Seen here are roughly 680,000 clones, around 77% observed once, and the top ten hold approximately 1.8%. This clonotype originated in a woman in her 30s in good health. The specimen was memory CD4+ T cells sorted from blood. Subset meaning: CD45RA-negative fraction.

Here the CDR3 DNA reads TGTGCCAGCAGCGTAGAAGGCGGGAGGAACACCGGGGAGCTGTTTTTT. Translation: CASSVEGGRNTGELFF. V is TRBV9 and J is TRBJ2-2; 7 bases are a match to TRBD2. Germline-derived CDR1 and CDR2 are SGDLS and YYNGEE. Unmatched junction bases numbered 3, after V lost 0 bases and J lost 1 base. The CDR3 runs to 16 residues.